The 28 T cell receptor beta chains presented below share a single source sample, sequenced in a study of technical replicates of blood from a handful of donors. Clones were sequenced by immunoSEQ multiplex PCR, and TCRdb holds only the in-frame ones, with some missing. The sample carries about 84,000 clones, roughly 98% recorded once. Sequenced: T cells isolated from PBMCs. The origin of the receptors is a human donor in good health.

CDR3 DNA sequence: TGTGCCAGCAGGGAGAGGGGGAGGGGGAAAGAGACCCAGTACTTC. Its translation: CASRERGRGKETQYF. The chain links TRBV7-6 to TRBJ2-5; D might be TRBD2 (7 bases). Between the trimmed V and J ends, which lost 6 bases and 3 bases, there was a span of 17 bases. The CDR3 consists of 15 residues. Germline V CDR1 and CDR2: SGHVS, FNYEAQ.

In DNA, the CDR3 is TGTGCCAGCAGTGATGGCAGGGGGTATGAAAAACTGTTTTTT. Protein product: CASSDGRGYEKLFF. The chain links TRBV25-1 to TRBJ1-4; 7 nucleotides line up with TRBD1. Per the germline V gene, CDR1 is MGHDK and CDR2 is SYGVNS. The CDR3 has 14 amino acids. V lost 3 bases and J lost 6; bases outside the gene matches: 4.

The gene calls are TRBV7-9 and TRBJ1-4, with 12 bases identical to TRBD1. V lost 2 bases, J lost 7 bases, and 5 bases stayed unmatched. This CDR3 region has 16 residues. Germline-derived CDR1 and CDR2 are SEHNR and FQNEAQ (reference sequence). The chain's CDR3 is CASSLNAGQGAEKLFF. The DNA for the CDR3 is TGTGCCAGCAGCTTAAACGCGGGACAGGGGGCTGAAAAACTGTTTTTT.

This clone was observed once. The chain couples TRBV2 to TRBJ2-2; D gene ambiguous. The CDR3 spans 15 residues. Trimming shortened V by 4 bases and J by 4 bases, and 13 bases separated the two germline ends. Germline CDR1 reads SNHLY; CDR2 reads FYNNEI. In DNA, the CDR3 is TGTGCCAGCAGTGTTAGCCCGACGGCCACCGGGGAGCTGTTTTTT. The encoded protein is CASSVSPTATGELFF.

The rearrangement uses TRBV11-3 and TRBJ2-7; a weak D match, TRBD2 (5 bases). The length of the CDR3 is 16 residues. Per the germline V gene, CDR1 is SGHNT and CDR2 is YENEEA. V lost 3 bases and J 7 bases, leaving 22 bases between the germline ends. CDR3 sequence reads: CASSFTVTEDSGEQYF. CDR3 bases: TGTGCCAGCAGCTTCACGGTCACAGAGGACTCGGGGGAGCAGTACTTC.

The gene calls are TRBV7-7 and TRBJ2-5, with 7 bases identical to TRBD1. This CDR3 comprises 15 residues. The junction had 8 bases not matched to a gene; V was cut back by 5 bases and J by 2 bases. Germline V gives CDR1 SSHAT, CDR2 FNYEAQ (reference sequence). This CDR3 reads CASSRRQGLQETQYF. The CDR3 nucleotides are TGTGCCAGCAGCCGTAGACAGGGCCTACAAGAGACCCAGTACTTC.

The V gene is TRBV10-3, the J gene TRBJ1-4, with TRBD1 identical over 7 bases. Trimming took 9 bases from V and 1 from J; bases not matched to a gene: 17. The CDR3 length is 18 residues. Per germline, CDR1 ENHRY and CDR2 SYGVKD. The CDR3: CAIPKRTGKRGTNEKLFF. The CDR3 bases are TGTGCCATACCGAAAAGGACAGGCAAGAGGGGAACTAATGAAAAACTGTTTTTT.

V and J are TRBV19 and TRBJ2-7; tentative D call: TRBD2 (6 bases). The CDR3 consists of 14 residues. V dropped 3 bases and J dropped 3 bases, with 12 bases sitting between them. Germline V lookup: CDR1 LNHDA, CDR2 SQIVND (reference sequence). Here the CDR3 reads CASSMGRGGYEQYF. CDR3 nucleotide sequence: TGTGCCAGTAGTATGGGAAGGGGAGGCTACGAGCAGTACTTC.

The V call is TRBV9, the J call TRBJ2-7; possibly TRBD2 for D (6 bases). This CDR3 spans 15 amino acids. The germline gives CDR1 SGDLS, CDR2 YYNGEE. Trimming shortened V by 4 bases and J by 0 bases, and 14 bases separated the two germline ends. For the CDR3, the DNA is TGTGCCAGCAGCCCACGGGACTTGAGCTCCTACGAGCAGTACTTC. This gives the protein CASSPRDLSSYEQYF.

This chain links TRBV6-5 with TRBJ1-2, with a tentative D call TRBD1 (6 bases). Germline CDR1 is MNHEY and CDR2 is SVGAGI. The CDR3 length is 13 residues. V shed 6 bases and J shed 8 bases, with 16 bases lying between them. CDR3 region: CASSPLQQGGYTF. The CDR3 nucleotides are TGTGCCAGCAGCCCACTCCAACAGGGAGGCTACACCTTC.

The gene calls are TRBV21-1 and TRBJ2-4; TRBD1 was called by the table and not checked on the DNA. TRBV21-1 is labeled a pseudogene. The CDR3 is made up of 17 amino acids. Here the CDR3 reads CASSKDLGQGDENIQYF. The CDR3 nucleotides are TGTGCCAGCAGCAAAGACCTTGGACAGGGGGACGAAAACATTCAGTACTTC.

V gene TRBV5-4 combines with J gene TRBJ2-2; D not certain. V was shortened by 1 base and J by 2 bases, with 6 bases between the two germline ends. CDR1 and CDR2 from the germline V gene are SGHNT and YYREEE (reference sequence). CDR3 size: 14 residues. Written as DNA, the CDR3 is TGTGCCAGCAGCTTGTCCAGAAACACCGGGGAGCTGTTTTTT. This gives the protein CASSLSRNTGELFF. Using reference TRBV5-4 and TRBJ2-2 for the parts outside the CDR3, the full variable domain is ETGVTQSPTHLIKTRGQQVTLRCSSQSGHNTVSWYQQALGQGPQFIFQYYREEENGRGNFPPRFSGLQFPNYSSELNVNALELDDSALYLCASSLSRNTGELFFGEGSRLTVL.

V gene TRBV30 combines with J gene TRBJ2-7; possibly TRBD1 for D (6 bases). V gave up 8 bases and J gave up 0 bases, with 20 bases separating them. Germline V lookup: CDR1 GTSNPN, CDR2 SVGIG (reference sequence). The CDR3 is 15 residues long. The CDR3 region is CAVHGPGQPSYEQYF. The CDR3 nucleotides read TGTGCCGTCCATGGACCGGGACAACCCTCCTACGAGCAGTACTTC.

The CDR3 sequence is CASSMEGQATDTQYF. Here the CDR3 DNA reads TGTGCCAGTAGTATGGAGGGACAGGCGACAGATACGCAGTATTTT. V usage is TRBV19 and J usage is TRBJ2-3, with 8 bases fitting TRBD1. Per the germline V gene, CDR1 is LNHDA and CDR2 is SQIVND (reference sequence). With 3 bases clipped from V and 3 bases from J, the junction kept 5 bases outside the gene matches. The CDR3 has 15 residues.

The chain couples TRBV7-9 to TRBJ2-7; perhaps TRBD1 as D (6 bases). V was pared by 4 bases and J by 7 bases, with 14 bases between. The CDR3 covers 13 residues. Germline CDR1 and CDR2: SEHNR and FQNEAQ (reference sequence). CDR3 region: CASSYYQGREQYF. CDR3 nucleotide sequence: TGTGCCAGCAGCTACTACCAGGGGCGGGAGCAGTACTTC. The whole variable domain, filled in from reference TRBV7-9 and TRBJ2-7, reads DTGVSQNPRHKITKRGQNVTFRCDPISEHNRLYWYRQTLGQGPEFLTYFQNEAQLEKSRLLSDRFSAERPKGSFSTLEIQRTEQGDSAMYLCASSYYQGREQYFGPGTRLTVT.

The chain employs TRBV9 and TRBJ2-1; 8 positions match TRBD2. V lost 4 bases, J lost 0 bases, and 3 bases stayed unmatched. The CDR3 consists of 15 residues. Germline CDR1 SGDLS, CDR2 YYNGEE. Written as DNA, the CDR3 is TGTGCCAGCAGCTTAGCGGGGAGCTCCTACAATGAGCAGTTCTTC. Its translation is CASSLAGSSYNEQFF.

The chain uses TRBV9 and TRBJ1-2; D unclear. The V end was cut by 6 bases, the J end by 1 base, with 16 bases between. Looked up from germline, CDR1 is SGDLS and CDR2 is YYNGEE. The CDR3 runs to 15 residues. In DNA, the CDR3 is TGTGCCAGCACCCTAGAAGCTACGGATAACTATGGCTACACCTTC. As protein: CASTLEATDNYGYTF.

The chain uses TRBV5-1 and TRBJ2-5; D gene ambiguous. CDR3 length: 13 residues. CDR1 and CDR2 from the germline V gene are SGHRS and YFSETQ. Trimming removed 4 bases from V and 2 bases from J, with 9 bases in between. The chain's CDR3 is CASSLGSQETQYF. The CDR3, as DNA: TGCGCCAGCAGCCTAGGATCTCAAGAGACCCAGTACTTC.

The rearrangement joins TRBV29-1 to TRBJ2-7; a weak D match, TRBD2 (5 bases). Looked up from germline, CDR1 is SQVTM and CDR2 is ANQGSEA. V lost 3 bases and J 0 bases, leaving 12 bases between the germline ends. CDR3 length equals 14 residues. The DNA of the CDR3 is TGCAGCGTTGATATTTCGGGGTCCTCCTACGAGCAGTACTTC. Residues: CSVDISGSSYEQYF.

The chain couples TRBV28 to TRBJ2-3, with 12 nucleotides matching TRBD2. The CDR3 consists of 16 residues. The V and J ends lost 5 bases and 0 bases, in that order; junction bases with no gene match: 3. In germline, CDR1 is MDHEN, CDR2 SYDVKM. CDR3: CASSAGTSGSTDTQYF. DNA for the CDR3: TGTGCCAGCAGTGCTGGGACTAGCGGGAGCACAGATACGCAGTATTTT.

V gene TRBV27 combines with J gene TRBJ2-3, with D perhaps TRBD2 (6 bases). V was clipped by 3 bases and J by 1 base, with 11 bases between them. This CDR3 has 15 amino acids. CDR1 and CDR2 (germline): MNHEY, SMNVEV (reference sequence). CDR3 protein: CASSFRRGRTDTQYF. The CDR3 DNA sequence: TGTGCCAGCAGTTTCAGGCGGGGCCGCACAGATACGCAGTATTTT.

The chain uses TRBV7-3 and TRBJ1-6; D ambiguous. Germline V lookup: CDR1 SGHTA, CDR2 FQGTGA. Trimming stripped 3 bases from V and 7 bases from J, with 7 bases between. This CDR3 region has 13 residues. CDR3 bases: TGTGCCAGCAGCTTGCAGGAAAATTCACCCCTCCACTTT. Its protein product is CASSLQENSPLHF. Complete variable domain (other parts from reference TRBV7-3 and TRBJ1-6): GAGVSQTPSNKVTEKGKYVELRCDPISGHTALYWYRQSLGQGPEFLIYFQGTGAADDSGLPNDRFFAVRPEGSVSTLKIQRTERGDSAVYLCASSLQENSPLHFGNGTRLTVT.

The chain uses TRBV5-1 and TRBJ2-1; a weak D match, TRBD1 (6 bases). The CDR3 extends over 17 amino acids. Germline V lookup: CDR1 SGHRS, CDR2 YFSETQ. Trimming removed 0 bases at V and 1 base at J, with 14 bases between. CDR3 DNA: TGCGCCAGCAGCTTGGCGGGACAATTTGGGTCCTACAATGAGCAGTTCTTC. This sequence encodes CASSLAGQFGSYNEQFF.

The chain combines TRBV9 with TRBJ2-1, with D perhaps matching TRBD2 (6 bases). V shed 8 bases and J shed 6 bases, with 15 bases lying between them. There are 13 residues in the CDR3. CDR1 and CDR2 from the germline V gene are SGDLS and YYNGEE. The CDR3 is CASTRDSSNEQFF. The CDR3 coding sequence is TGTGCCAGTACCCGGGACTCGAGCAATGAGCAGTTCTTC.

The genes are TRBV9 and TRBJ2-1; 12 nucleotides line up with TRBD2. After removal of 4 bases from V and 8 bases from J, the junction contained 13 bases not matched to a gene. This CDR3 spans 17 amino acids. Germline V CDR1 and CDR2: SGDLS, YYNGEE. The CDR3 DNA sequence: TGTGCCAGCAGCATCCCACTAGCGGGGGGTACATTCCATGAGCAGTTCTTC. Its protein is CASSIPLAGGTFHEQFF.

The V gene is TRBV6-5, the J gene TRBJ2-2; 7 bases are a match to TRBD2. CDR1 MNHEY and CDR2 SVGAGI come from the germline V gene. J lost 7 bases, V lost 0 bases, and 8 bases had no gene match. This CDR3 comprises 16 residues. Here the CDR3 reads CASSYSGGSMSGELFF. The CDR3 nucleotides read TGTGCCAGCAGTTACTCCGGCGGGAGTATGAGCGGGGAGCTGTTTTTT.

The chain uses TRBV19 and TRBJ2-7, with 7 positions matching TRBD2. Trimming cost V 6 bases and J 3 bases; bases outside gene matches: 8. Germline V lookup: CDR1 LNHDA, CDR2 SQIVND (reference sequence). The CDR3 runs 14 residues. The CDR3 protein is CASRGTTDFYEQYF. Here the CDR3 DNA reads TGTGCCAGTAGAGGGACTACCGACTTCTACGAGCAGTACTTC.

The V call is TRBV12-5, the J call TRBJ2-2, with D perhaps matching TRBD1 (5 bases). Deletions cut 0 bases from V and 2 bases from J, with 10 bases between. This CDR3 is built from 16 residues. Germline loops: CDR1 LGHNT, CDR2 FRNRAP. This CDR3 is CASGLVLGPNTGELFF. DNA for the CDR3: TGTGCTAGTGGTTTGGTACTGGGGCCTAACACCGGGGAGCTGTTTTTT.